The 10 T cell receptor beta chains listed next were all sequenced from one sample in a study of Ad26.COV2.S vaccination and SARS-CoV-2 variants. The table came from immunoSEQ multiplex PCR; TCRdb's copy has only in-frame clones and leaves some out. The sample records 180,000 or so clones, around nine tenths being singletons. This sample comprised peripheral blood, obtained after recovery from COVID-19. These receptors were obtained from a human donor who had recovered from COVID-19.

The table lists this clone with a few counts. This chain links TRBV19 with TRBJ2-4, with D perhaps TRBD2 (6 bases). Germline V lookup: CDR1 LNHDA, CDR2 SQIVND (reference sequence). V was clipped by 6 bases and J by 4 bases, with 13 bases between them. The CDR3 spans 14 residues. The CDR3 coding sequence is TGTGCCAGTAGATCCGCGGGGCTAAAAAACATTCAGTACTTC. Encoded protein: CASRSAGLKNIQYF.

This CDR3 reads CASSRQAQETQYF. CDR3 coding DNA: TGTGCCAGTAGTCGGCAGGCACAAGAGACCCAGTACTTC. The chain uses TRBV11-3 and TRBJ2-5; D gene uncertain. Germline lookup yields CDR1 SGHNT and CDR2 YENEEA. The CDR3 contains 13 residues. Deletions cut 9 bases from V and 2 bases from J, with 13 bases between.

The CDR3 spells CASSPGLAGGPRSYNEQFF. In nucleotides, the CDR3 is TGCGCCAGCAGCCCCGGACTAGCGGGAGGGCCTCGTTCCTACAATGAGCAGTTCTTC. The chain uses TRBV5-1 and TRBJ2-1; 15 bases fit TRBD2. V lost 4 bases and J lost 1; bases outside the gene matches: 9. Germline V gene lookup returns CDR1 SGHRS and CDR2 YFSETQ. The CDR3 runs to 19 residues.

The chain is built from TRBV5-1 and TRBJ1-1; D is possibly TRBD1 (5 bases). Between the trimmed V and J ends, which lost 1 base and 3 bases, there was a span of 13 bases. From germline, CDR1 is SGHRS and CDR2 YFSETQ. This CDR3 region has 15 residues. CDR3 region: CASSLTVRGDTEAFF. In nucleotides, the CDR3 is TGCGCCAGCAGCTTGACAGTCCGAGGGGACACTGAAGCTTTCTTT.

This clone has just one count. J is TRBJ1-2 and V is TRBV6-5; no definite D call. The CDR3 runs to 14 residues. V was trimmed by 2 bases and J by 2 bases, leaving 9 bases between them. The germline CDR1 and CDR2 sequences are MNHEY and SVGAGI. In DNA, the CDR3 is TGTGCCAGCAGTTACCTGGGAGGAAACTATGGCTACACCTTC. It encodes CASSYLGGNYGYTF.

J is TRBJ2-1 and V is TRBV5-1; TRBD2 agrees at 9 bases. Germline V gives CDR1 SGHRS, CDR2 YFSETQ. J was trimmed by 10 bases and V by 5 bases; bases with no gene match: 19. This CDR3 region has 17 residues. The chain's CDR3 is CASSDRERRAGGNEQFF. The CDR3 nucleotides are TGCGCCAGCAGTGACAGGGAAAGGCGGGCGGGAGGGAACGAGCAGTTCTTC.

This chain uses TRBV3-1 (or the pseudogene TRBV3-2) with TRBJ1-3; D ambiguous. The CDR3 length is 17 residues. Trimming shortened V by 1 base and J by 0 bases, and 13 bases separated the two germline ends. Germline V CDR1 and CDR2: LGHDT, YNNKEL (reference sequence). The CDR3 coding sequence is TGTGCCAGCAGCCAAGTGAGGTCTGAAAACTCTGGAAACACCATATATTTT. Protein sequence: CASSQVRSENSGNTIYF.

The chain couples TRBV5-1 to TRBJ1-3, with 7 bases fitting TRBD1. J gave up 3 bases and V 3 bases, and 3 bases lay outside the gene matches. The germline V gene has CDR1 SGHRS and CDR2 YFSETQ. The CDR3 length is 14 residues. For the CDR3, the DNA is TGCGCCAGCAGCTCGACAGGGCTTGGAAACACCATATATTTT. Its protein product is CASSSTGLGNTIYF.

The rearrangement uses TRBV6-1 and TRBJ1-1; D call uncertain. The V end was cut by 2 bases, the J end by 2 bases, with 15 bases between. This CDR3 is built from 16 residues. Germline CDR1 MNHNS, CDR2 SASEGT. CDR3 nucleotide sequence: TGTGCCAGCAGTGAATACCCTGGCACGACCAACACTGAAGCTTTCTTT. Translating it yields CASSEYPGTTNTEAFF.

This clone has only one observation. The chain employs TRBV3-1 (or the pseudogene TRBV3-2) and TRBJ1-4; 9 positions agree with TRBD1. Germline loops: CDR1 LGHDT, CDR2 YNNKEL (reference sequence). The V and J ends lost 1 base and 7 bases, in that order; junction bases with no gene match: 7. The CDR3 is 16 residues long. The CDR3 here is CASSQVLTGGSEKLFF. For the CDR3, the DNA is TGTGCCAGCAGCCAAGTACTGACAGGGGGTAGTGAAAAACTGTTTTTT.